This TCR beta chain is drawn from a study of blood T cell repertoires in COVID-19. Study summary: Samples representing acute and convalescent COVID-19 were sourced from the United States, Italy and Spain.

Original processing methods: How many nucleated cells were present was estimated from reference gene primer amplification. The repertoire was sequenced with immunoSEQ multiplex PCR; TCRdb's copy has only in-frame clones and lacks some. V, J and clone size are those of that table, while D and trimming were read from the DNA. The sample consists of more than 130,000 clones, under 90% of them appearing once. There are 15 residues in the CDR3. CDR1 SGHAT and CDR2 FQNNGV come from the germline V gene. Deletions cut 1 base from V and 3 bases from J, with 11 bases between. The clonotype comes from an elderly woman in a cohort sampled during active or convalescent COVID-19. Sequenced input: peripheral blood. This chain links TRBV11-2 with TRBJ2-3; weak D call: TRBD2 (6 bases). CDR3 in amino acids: CASSLGLRGTDTQYF. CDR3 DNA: TGTGCCAGCAGCTTAGGGCTTCGGGGGACAGATACGCAGTATTTT.